Each of the 30 T cell receptor beta chains below was sequenced from the same sample in a study of glioma-infiltrating T cells. TCR alpha and beta CDR3 regions were amplified from RNA using iRepertoire nested multiplex PCR. TCRdb re-derived calls from the multiplex PCR reads in MiXCR, one entry per CDR3 protein. The table shows over 120,000 distinct CDR3 sequences, with about two fifths occurring only once. Sequencing used glioma tissue, nonneoplastic brain tissue, or PBMCs (not recorded which). The receptors originated from a human donor with low-grade glioma or glioblastoma, undergoing nonglioma brain surgery, or in good health (not recorded which).

The chain carries TRBV10-3 and TRBJ2-3, with 7 bases lining up with TRBD2. V lost 9 bases to trimming and J lost 2 bases; unmatched junction nucleotides: 8. This CDR3 contains 14 residues. From germline, CDR1 is ENHRY and CDR2 SYGVKD. CDR3 DNA sequence: TGTGCCATTTCTAGCGGAGAATACACAGATACGCAGTATTTT. It codes for CAISSGEYTDTQYF.

The chain uses TRBV10-3 and TRBJ1-2, with a weak D call TRBD1 (5 bases). Germline-derived CDR1 and CDR2 are ENHRY and SYGVKD. CDR3 length equals 14 residues. V lost 0 bases and J 5 bases, leaving 10 bases between the germline ends. The CDR3, as DNA: TGTGCCATCAGTGAGTCCCCAGGGTCGTATGGCTACACCTTC. Amino acids: CAISESPGSYGYTF.

The V gene is TRBV6-1, the J gene TRBJ2-4; TRBD2 matches 7 bases. V dropped 3 bases and J dropped 4; count of bases not matched to a gene: 3. The germline V gene encodes CDR1 MNHNS and CDR2 SASEGT. The CDR3 consists of 14 residues. CDR3 sequence reads: CASSDSGGKNIQYF. The CDR3 nucleotides read TGTGCCAGCAGTGATTCGGGGGGTAAAAACATTCAGTACTTC.

V and J are TRBV7-9 and TRBJ2-1; unclear D gene. The CDR3 has 15 residues. The germline gives CDR1 SEHNR, CDR2 FQNEAQ (reference sequence). V was pared by 1 base and J by 0 bases, with 7 bases between. The CDR3 DNA reads TGTGCCAGCAGCTTAGAACAGAGCTCCTACAATGAGCAGTTCTTC. It codes for CASSLEQSSYNEQFF.

This clonotype came up a few times. The chain joins TRBV6-1 to TRBJ1-1; 7 positions agree with TRBD1. Germline CDR1 is MNHNS and CDR2 is SASEGT. Unmatched junction bases numbered 6, after V lost 4 bases and J lost 1 base. CDR3 size: 15 residues. DNA of the CDR3: TGTGCCAGCAGTGTGTGGGACAGCAAGAACACTGAAGCTTTCTTT. It encodes CASSVWDSKNTEAFF.

This clonotype was detected a few times. The chain has TRBV20-1 and TRBJ2-5, with D hard to call. This CDR3 region has 12 residues. Germline assignment: CDR1 DFQATT and CDR2 SNEGSKA (reference sequence). The V end lost 5 bases, the J end lost 5 bases, and 12 bases lay between the germline ends. CDR3 bases: TGCAGTGCTCATCGGACCCGTGAGACCCAGTACTTC. It encodes CSAHRTRETQYF.

Only a few counts were recorded for this clonotype. V and J are TRBV6-2 or TRBV6-3 and TRBJ2-4; D unresolved. The V and J ends lost 2 bases and 0 bases respectively, with 11 bases between them. CDR1 is MNHEY and CDR2 is SVGEGT in the germline V gene. The CDR3 has 16 residues. This CDR3 reads CASSYAQTKAKNIQYF. As DNA, the CDR3 is TGTGCCAGCAGTTACGCACAGACCAAAGCCAAAAACATTCAGTACTTC.

V and J are TRBV12-3 or TRBV12-4 and TRBJ2-5; D is ambiguous. This CDR3 has 13 residues. V lost 2 bases, J lost 4 bases, and 8 bases lay in between. CDR3 sequence reads: CASSLKALETQYF. The CDR3 DNA follows: TGTGCCAGCAGTTTAAAAGCGCTAGAGACCCAGTACTTC.

The rearrangement links TRBV30 to TRBJ2-1, with D perhaps TRBD2 (6 bases). The germline V and J ends were trimmed by 4 bases and 9 bases, with 13 bases remaining between them. This CDR3 contains 12 residues. Germline CDR1 and CDR2: GTSNPN and SVGIG (reference sequence). DNA of the CDR3: TGTGCCTGGACTAGCGAAGACGTTGAGCAGTTCTTC. It encodes CAWTSEDVEQFF.

V usage is TRBV6-1 and J usage is TRBJ2-7; D remains unclear. CDR3 length equals 12 residues. CDR1 is MNHNS and CDR2 is SASEGT in the germline V gene. Trimming removed 5 bases from V and 3 bases from J, with 8 bases in between. The CDR3 region is CASSPAIYEQYF. The CDR3 nucleotides read TGTGCCAGCAGTCCAGCGATCTACGAGCAGTACTTC.

On this clonotype: With a much larger clone just one base away, this may be a read error. J is TRBJ1-1 and V is TRBV19, with D hard to call. Trimming cost V 7 bases and J 1 base, with 10 bases left between them. The CDR3 consists of 13 residues. Germline loops: CDR1 LNHDA, CDR2 SQIVND (reference sequence). CDR3 protein: CASNLFQNTEAFF. Here the CDR3 DNA reads TGTGCCAGTAATTTATTCCAGAACACTGAAGCTTTCTTT.

The chain joins TRBV28 to TRBJ1-5, with a possible D match to TRBD1 (5 bases). Trimming took off 2 bases at V and 8 bases at J, with 16 bases between the two ends. CDR1 and CDR2 from the germline V gene are MDHEN and SYDVKM. The CDR3 is made up of 15 amino acids. The CDR3 DNA reads TGTGCCAGCAGTTTAGCAGGGAGAGGAGATAAGCCCCAGCATTTT. This gives the protein CASSLAGRGDKPQHF. Full variable domain (missing parts from reference TRBV28 and TRBJ1-5): DVKVTQSSRYLVKRTGEKVFLECVQDMDHENMFWYRQDPGLGLRLIYFSYDVKMKEKGDIPEGYSVSREKKERFSLILESASTNQTSMYLCASSLAGRGDKPQHFGDGTRLSIL.

The rearrangement uses TRBV4-1 and TRBJ2-5, with a possible D match to TRBD1 (6 bases). Germline CDR1 and CDR2: MGHRA and YSYEKL. Trimming left V 1 base short and J 3 bases short, with 12 bases between. The CDR3 totals 15 residues. Written as DNA, the CDR3 is TGCGCCAGCAGCCAAGTACTCCAGGGGAAAGAGACCCAGTACTTC. Translating gives CASSQVLQGKETQYF.

The rearrangement links TRBV12-5 to TRBJ2-7; the D call may be TRBD1 or TRBD2 (5 bases each). This CDR3 contains 13 residues. Germline assignment: CDR1 LGHNT and CDR2 FRNRAP. The germline V and J ends were trimmed by 7 bases and 0 bases, with 10 bases remaining between them. This CDR3 reads CASEEGSSYEQYF. CDR3 coding DNA: TGTGCTAGTGAAGAGGGGAGCTCCTACGAGCAGTACTTC.

This clonotype came up a few times. This chain links TRBV6-1 with TRBJ1-5; D uncertain. Looked up from germline, CDR1 is MNHNS and CDR2 is SASEGT. Trimming removed 5 bases from V and 4 bases from J, with 9 bases in between. This CDR3 comprises 13 residues. The CDR3 nucleotides are TGTGCCAGCAGTTCCAACCGGAATCAGCCCCAGCATTTT. This translates into CASSSNRNQPQHF.

The chain carries TRBV4-1 and TRBJ2-3, with a weak D call TRBD2 (6 bases). Germline V lookup: CDR1 MGHRA, CDR2 YSYEKL. Deletions cut 0 bases from V and 4 bases from J, with 8 bases between. The CDR3 consists of 14 residues. CDR3 region: CASSQEGGADTQYF. The CDR3 DNA follows: TGCGCCAGCAGCCAAGAGGGCGGGGCAGATACGCAGTATTTT.

Regarding this clonotype: A read error may produce the germline difference seen at one junction end. This rearrangement joins TRBV10-3 to TRBJ2-3, with D perhaps TRBD1 (5 bases). The end of the DNA aligns better with TRBJ1-1, so the J call may be wrong. The CDR3 covers 11 residues. Germline V CDR1 and CDR2: ENHRY, SYGVKD. CDR3 nucleotide sequence: TGTGCCGTCAGTGGGGGGACCACGGCTTTCTTT. This encodes CAVSGGTTAFF.

This clonotype occurred many times. The CDR3 loop is CASSLSGNEAFF. CDR3 bases: TGTGCCAGCAGCTTATCGGGCAATGAAGCTTTCTTT. The rearrangement uses TRBV7-9 and TRBJ1-1; no reliable D call. Trimming cost V 2 bases and J 7 bases, with 8 bases left between them. This CDR3 region has 12 residues. CDR1 is SEHNR, CDR2 FQNEAQ, per germline (reference sequence).

Remarks on this clonotype: A much larger clone sits a single nucleotide away, making a read error possible. The chain uses TRBV6-6 and TRBJ2-2, with D possibly being TRBD2 (5 bases). CDR1 is MNHNY, CDR2 SVGAGI, per germline (reference sequence). The CDR3 has 15 residues. Trimming took off 8 bases at V and 4 bases at J, with 17 bases between the two ends. For the CDR3, the DNA is TGTGCCAGCGGTTCGAGCGGATCGGGCACCGGGGAGCTGTTTTTT. Residues: CASGSSGSGTGELFF.

In the case of this clonotype: Just one base apart from a much larger clone, this may be a read error. The gene calls are TRBV7-2 and TRBJ2-7; D ambiguous. V lost 1 base and J 5 bases, leaving 12 bases between the germline ends. The CDR3 extends over 14 amino acids. The germline V gene has CDR1 SGHTA and CDR2 FQGNSA. The CDR3 sequence is CASSLELNRDEQYF. The CDR3 nucleotides read TGTGCCAGCAGCTTAGAACTTAATAGGGACGAGCAGTACTTC.

This clonotype occurred a few times. The chain's CDR3 is CASSLSLRGTEAFF. In nucleotides, the CDR3 is TGTGCCAGCAGCCTTTCTCTAAGAGGCACTGAAGCTTTCTTT. The chain combines TRBV3-1 with TRBJ1-1; D is undetermined. The germline V gene encodes CDR1 LGHDT and CDR2 YNNKEL (reference sequence). The germline V and J ends were trimmed by 4 bases and 4 bases, with 13 bases remaining between them. The CDR3 has 14 amino acids.

V gene TRBV28 combines with J gene TRBJ1-2; D unclear. Germline V CDR1 and CDR2: MDHEN, SYDVKM. V lost 7 bases and J 7 bases, leaving 13 bases between the germline ends. The CDR3 contains 12 residues. CDR3 sequence: CASTVRLGGYTF. Written as DNA, the CDR3 is TGTGCCAGCACCGTCAGGCTAGGTGGCTACACCTTC.

The V and J genes are TRBV10-3 and TRBJ2-3, with TRBD1 as a possible D gene (5 bases). CDR3 length: 14 residues. V was cut by 10 bases and J by 0 bases, with 14 bases left in between. The germline CDR1 and CDR2 sequences are ENHRY and SYGVKD. CDR3 amino acids: CATLDSSSTDTQYF. The CDR3 DNA is TGTGCCACCCTCGACAGTTCTAGCACAGATACGCAGTATTTT.

This clonotype has a count of ten or more. The chain carries TRBV6-1 and TRBJ2-1, with 7 bases that match TRBD1. This CDR3 contains 12 residues. V was clipped by 6 bases and J by 8 bases; unmatched bases: 4. Germline CDR1 reads MNHNS; CDR2 reads SASEGT. The CDR3 region is CASSIQGDEQFF. CDR3 nucleotide sequence: TGTGCCAGCAGCATTCAGGGGGATGAGCAGTTCTTC.

In this sample, this clonotype turned up many times. The V and J genes are TRBV7-9 and TRBJ1-5, with D perhaps TRBD1 (5 bases). The ends were cut back, 3 bases at V and 3 bases at J, with 9 bases in the middle. Germline CDR1 and CDR2: SEHNR and FQNEAQ (reference sequence). CDR3 length equals 14 residues. The CDR3 DNA is TGTGCCAGCAGCTTCGAGGACACCAATCAGCCCCAGCATTTT. Amino acids: CASSFEDTNQPQHF.

This chain connects TRBV7-2 to TRBJ1-5; D is uncertain. This CDR3 is built from 16 residues. Germline loops: CDR1 SGHTA, CDR2 FQGNSA. V was trimmed by 6 bases and J by 2 bases, leaving 17 bases between them. The CDR3, as DNA: TGTGCCAGCAGTCCCTTGAGGGTAATCGGCAATCAGCCCCAGCATTTT. Translation gives CASSPLRVIGNQPQHF.

To note about this clonotype: A read error may account for a junction end that differs from germline. The chain combines TRBV20-1 with TRBJ2-5, with D maybe TRBD2 (6 bases). The CDR3 is made up of 13 amino acids. Germline lookup yields CDR1 DFQATT and CDR2 SNEGSKA (reference sequence). CDR3 in amino acids: CSASGSLQDTQYF. In nucleotides, the CDR3 is TGCAGTGCTAGCGGGAGCCTCCAAGATACCCAGTACTTC.

The chain couples TRBV24-1 to TRBJ2-1, with 12 positions matching TRBD2. Looked up from germline, CDR1 is KGHDR and CDR2 is SFDVKD. The CDR3 length is 15 residues. J gave up 9 bases and V 5 bases, and 7 bases lay outside the gene matches. CDR3 coding DNA: TGTGCCACCAGTGCCCGGACTAGCGGGATTATTGAGCAGTTCTTC. Residues: CATSARTSGIIEQFF.

This clonotype appeared a few times. The CDR3 sequence: CSASPGGTGANVLTF. The DNA of the CDR3 is TGCAGTGCTAGTCCAGGGGGAACTGGGGCCAACGTCCTGACTTTC. This rearrangement joins TRBV20-1 to TRBJ2-6; 7 bases match TRBD1. The germline gives CDR1 DFQATT, CDR2 SNEGSKA (reference sequence). V lost 3 bases and J lost 2; bases outside the gene matches: 4. The CDR3 consists of 15 residues.

With regard to this clonotype: A much larger clone differs by one base, so this may be a read error. This sequence joins TRBV6-2 or TRBV6-3 and TRBJ1-1, with D unclear. Looked up from germline, CDR1 is MNHEY and CDR2 is SVGEGT. The CDR3 spans 14 residues. V dropped 2 bases and J dropped 5 bases, with 12 bases sitting between them. The CDR3 reads CASSYLFGFTEAFF. CDR3 nucleotides: TGTGCCAGCAGTTACCTGTTCGGGTTTACTGAAGCTTTCTTT.